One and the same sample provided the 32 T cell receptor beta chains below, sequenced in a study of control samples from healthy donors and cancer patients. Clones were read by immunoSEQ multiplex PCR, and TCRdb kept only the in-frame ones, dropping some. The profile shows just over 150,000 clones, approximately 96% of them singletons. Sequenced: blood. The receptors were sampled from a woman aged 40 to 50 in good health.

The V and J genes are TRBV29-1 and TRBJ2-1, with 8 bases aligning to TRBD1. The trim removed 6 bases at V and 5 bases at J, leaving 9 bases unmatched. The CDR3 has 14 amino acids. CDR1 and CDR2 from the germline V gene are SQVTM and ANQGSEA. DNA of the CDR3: TGCAGCGTGGGTCGGGACAGGCCGAACAATGAGCAGTTCTTC. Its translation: CSVGRDRPNNEQFF.

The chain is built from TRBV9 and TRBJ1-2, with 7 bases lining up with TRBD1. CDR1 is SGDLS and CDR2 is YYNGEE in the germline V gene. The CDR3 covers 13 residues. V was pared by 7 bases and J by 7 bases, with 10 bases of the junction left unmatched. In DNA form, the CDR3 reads TGTGCCAGCCGGACAGGTACAACCGGTGGCTACACCTTC. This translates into CASRTGTTGGYTF.

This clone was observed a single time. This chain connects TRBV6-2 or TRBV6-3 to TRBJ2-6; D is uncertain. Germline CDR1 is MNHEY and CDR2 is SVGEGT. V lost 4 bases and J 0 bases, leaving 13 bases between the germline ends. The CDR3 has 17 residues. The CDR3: CASSLGWSPSGANVLTF. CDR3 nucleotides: TGTGCCAGCAGTTTGGGATGGAGTCCCTCTGGGGCCAACGTCCTGACTTTC.

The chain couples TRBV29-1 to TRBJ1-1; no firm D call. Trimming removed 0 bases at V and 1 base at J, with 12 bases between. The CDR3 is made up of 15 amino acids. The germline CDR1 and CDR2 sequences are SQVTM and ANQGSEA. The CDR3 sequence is CSVEDLGVGNTEAFF. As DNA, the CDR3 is TGCAGCGTTGAAGATCTCGGGGTGGGGAACACTGAAGCTTTCTTT.

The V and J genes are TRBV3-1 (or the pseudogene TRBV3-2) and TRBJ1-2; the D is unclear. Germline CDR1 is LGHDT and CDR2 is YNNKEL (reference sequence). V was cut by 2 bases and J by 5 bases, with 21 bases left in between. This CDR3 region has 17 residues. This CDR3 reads CASSQMTELGLEYGYTF. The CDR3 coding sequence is TGTGCCAGCAGCCAAATGACGGAACTAGGGTTGGAATATGGCTACACCTTC.

The CDR3 nucleotides are TGTGCCACCAGCAGAGCCGGGGAGAACACTGAAGCTTTCTTT. Protein: CATSRAGENTEAFF. The genes are TRBV15 and TRBJ1-1; D unclear. Germline V gene data show CDR1 as LNHNV and CDR2 as YYDKDF (reference sequence). The V gene lost 1 base and the J gene lost 1 base, with 7 bases spanning the gap. This CDR3 contains 14 residues.

The CDR3 sequence is CASSYTPGLSARGYTF. In DNA, the CDR3 is TGTGCCAGCAGTTACACCCCGGGACTTTCCGCGAGGGGCTACACCTTC. The rearrangement joins TRBV27 to TRBJ1-2; maybe TRBD1 (5 bases). Germline assignment: CDR1 MNHEY and CDR2 SMNVEV (reference sequence). V lost 4 bases to trimming and J lost 8 bases, with 23 bases between them. The CDR3 sequence is 16 residues long.

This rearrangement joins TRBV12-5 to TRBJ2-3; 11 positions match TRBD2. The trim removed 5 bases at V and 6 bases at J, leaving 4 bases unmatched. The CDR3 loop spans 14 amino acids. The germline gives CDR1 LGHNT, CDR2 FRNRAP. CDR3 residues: CASGKTSGADTQYF. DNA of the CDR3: TGTGCTAGTGGTAAGACTAGCGGGGCCGATACGCAGTATTTT.

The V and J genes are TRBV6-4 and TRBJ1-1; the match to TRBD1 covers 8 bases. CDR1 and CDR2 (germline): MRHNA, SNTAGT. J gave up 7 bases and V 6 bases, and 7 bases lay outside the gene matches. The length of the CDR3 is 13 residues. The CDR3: CASREQGTGEAFF. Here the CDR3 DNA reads TGTGCCAGCAGAGAACAGGGGACAGGTGAAGCTTTCTTT.

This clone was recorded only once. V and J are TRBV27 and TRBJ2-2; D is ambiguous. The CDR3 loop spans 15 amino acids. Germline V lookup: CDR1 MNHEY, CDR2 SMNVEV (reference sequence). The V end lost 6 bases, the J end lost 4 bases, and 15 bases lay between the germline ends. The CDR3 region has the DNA TGTGCCAGCAGCCGTAGAAGGCTGGGCACCGGGGAGCTGTTTTTT. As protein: CASSRRRLGTGELFF.

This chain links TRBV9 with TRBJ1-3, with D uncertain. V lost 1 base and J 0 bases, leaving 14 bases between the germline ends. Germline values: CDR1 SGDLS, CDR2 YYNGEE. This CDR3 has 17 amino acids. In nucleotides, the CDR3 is TGTGCCAGCAGCGTACGGCTGGGCACCGTCTCTGGAAACACCATATATTTT. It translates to CASSVRLGTVSGNTIYF.

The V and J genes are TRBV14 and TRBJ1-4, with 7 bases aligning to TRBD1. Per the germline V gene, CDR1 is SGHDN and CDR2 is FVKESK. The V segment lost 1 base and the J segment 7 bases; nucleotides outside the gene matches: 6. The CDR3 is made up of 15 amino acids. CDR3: CASSQVGTASEKLFF. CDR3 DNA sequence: TGTGCCAGCAGCCAAGTGGGGACAGCGAGTGAAAAACTGTTTTTT.

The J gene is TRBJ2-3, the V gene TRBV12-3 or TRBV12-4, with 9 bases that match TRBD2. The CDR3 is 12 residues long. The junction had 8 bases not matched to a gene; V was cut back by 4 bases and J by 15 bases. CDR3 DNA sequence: TGTGCCAGCAGTTCAGCGGGAGGTACCGCCTATTTT. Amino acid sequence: CASSSAGGTAYF.

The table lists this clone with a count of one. The CDR3 is CAIRDEGNQPQHF. DNA for the CDR3: TGTGCCATCCGGGACGAAGGCAATCAGCCCCAGCATTTT. This chain uses TRBV10-3 with TRBJ1-5; tentatively, D is TRBD1 (5 bases). The germline CDR1 and CDR2 sequences are ENHRY and SYGVKD. The CDR3 extends over 13 amino acids. Trimming stripped 8 bases from V and 2 bases from J, with 10 bases between.

In DNA, the CDR3 is TGTGCCTGGAGTGTAGGGCACTTCTATGGCTACACCTTC. This gives the protein CAWSVGHFYGYTF. The chain has TRBV30 and TRBJ1-2, with no clear D. Trimming cost V 0 bases and J 4 bases, with 9 bases left between them. In germline, CDR1 is GTSNPN, CDR2 SVGIG (reference sequence). This CDR3 spans 13 amino acids.

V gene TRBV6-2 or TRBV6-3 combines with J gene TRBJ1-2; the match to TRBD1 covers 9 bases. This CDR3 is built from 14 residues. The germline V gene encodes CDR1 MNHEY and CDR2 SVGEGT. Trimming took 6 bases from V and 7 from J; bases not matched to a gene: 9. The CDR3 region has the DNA TGTGCCAGCAGCCATCCTGACAGGGGGGGTGGCTACACCTTC. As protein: CASSHPDRGGGYTF.

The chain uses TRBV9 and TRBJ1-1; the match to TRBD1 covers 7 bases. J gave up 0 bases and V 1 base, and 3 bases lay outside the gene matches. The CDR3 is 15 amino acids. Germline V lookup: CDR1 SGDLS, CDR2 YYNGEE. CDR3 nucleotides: TGTGCCAGCAGCGTAAGTCAGGGGGTGAACACTGAAGCTTTCTTT. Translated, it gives CASSVSQGVNTEAFF.

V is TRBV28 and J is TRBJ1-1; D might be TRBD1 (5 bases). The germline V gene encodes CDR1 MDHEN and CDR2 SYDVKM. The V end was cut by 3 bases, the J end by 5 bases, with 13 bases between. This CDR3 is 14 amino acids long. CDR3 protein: CASSFLGGRTEAFF. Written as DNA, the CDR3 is TGTGCCAGCAGTTTTTTGGGGGGAAGGACTGAAGCTTTCTTT.

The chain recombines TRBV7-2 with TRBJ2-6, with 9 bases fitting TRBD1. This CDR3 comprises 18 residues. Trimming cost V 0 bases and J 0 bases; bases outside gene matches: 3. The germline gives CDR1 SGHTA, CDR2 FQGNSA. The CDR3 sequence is CASSLAGQGFSGANVLTF. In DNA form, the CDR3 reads TGTGCCAGCAGCTTAGCGGGACAGGGTTTCTCTGGGGCCAACGTCCTGACTTTC.

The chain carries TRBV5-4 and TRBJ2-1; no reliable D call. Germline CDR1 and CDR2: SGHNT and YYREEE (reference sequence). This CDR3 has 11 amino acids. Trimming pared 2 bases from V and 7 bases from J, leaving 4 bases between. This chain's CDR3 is CASSFQNEQFF. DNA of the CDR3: TGTGCCAGCAGCTTCCAGAATGAGCAGTTCTTC.

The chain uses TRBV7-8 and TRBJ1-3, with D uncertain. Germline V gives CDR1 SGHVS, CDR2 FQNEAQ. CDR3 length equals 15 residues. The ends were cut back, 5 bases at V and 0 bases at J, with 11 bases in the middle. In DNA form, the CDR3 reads TGTGCCAGCAGCCCTCGGGGATCCTCTGGAAACACCATATATTTT. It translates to CASSPRGSSGNTIYF.

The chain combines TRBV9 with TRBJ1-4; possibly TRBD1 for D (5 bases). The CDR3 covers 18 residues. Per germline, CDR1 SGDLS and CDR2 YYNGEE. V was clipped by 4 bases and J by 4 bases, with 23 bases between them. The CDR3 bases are TGTGCCAGCAGCCCGCGTCCACCGGGACGGGGATTTAATGAAAAACTGTTTTTT. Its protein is CASSPRPPGRGFNEKLFF. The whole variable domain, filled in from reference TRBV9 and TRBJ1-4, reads DSGVTQTPKHLITATGQRVTLRCSPRSGDLSVYWYQQSLDQGLQFLIQYYNGEERAKGNILERFSAQQFPDLHSELNLSSLELGDSALYFCASSPRPPGRGFNEKLFFGSGTQLSVL.

DNA of the CDR3: TGTGCCAGCAGCTTAGCCGTGGGCAACTTGATGAACACTGAAGCTTTCTTT. Encoded protein: CASSLAVGNLMNTEAFF. V usage is TRBV11-3 and J usage is TRBJ1-1, with D uncertain. From germline, CDR1 is SGHNT and CDR2 YENEEA. V was pared by 1 base and J by 0 bases, with 15 bases between. The CDR3 loop spans 17 amino acids.

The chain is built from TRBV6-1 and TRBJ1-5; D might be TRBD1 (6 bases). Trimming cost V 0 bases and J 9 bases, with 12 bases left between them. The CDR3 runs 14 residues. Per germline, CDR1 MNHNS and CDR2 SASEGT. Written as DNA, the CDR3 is TGTGCCAGCAGTGAAGCAGGGGGGGGTAGGCCCCAGCATTTT. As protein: CASSEAGGGRPQHF.

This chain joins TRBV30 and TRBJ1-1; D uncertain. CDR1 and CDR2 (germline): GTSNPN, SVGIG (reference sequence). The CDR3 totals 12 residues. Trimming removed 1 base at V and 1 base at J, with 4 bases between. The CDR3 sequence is CAWSAPNTEAFF. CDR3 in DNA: TGTGCCTGGAGTGCCCCGAACACTGAAGCTTTCTTT. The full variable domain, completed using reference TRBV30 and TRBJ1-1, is SQTIHQWPATLVQPVGSPLSLECTVEGTSNPNLYWYRQAAGRGLQLLFYSVGIGQISSEVPQNLSASRPQDRQFILSSKKLLLSDSGFYLCAWSAPNTEAFFGQGTRLTVV.

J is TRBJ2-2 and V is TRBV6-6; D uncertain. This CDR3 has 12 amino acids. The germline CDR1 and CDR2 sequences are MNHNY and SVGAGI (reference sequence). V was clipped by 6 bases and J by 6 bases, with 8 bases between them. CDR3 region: CASRHVAGELFF. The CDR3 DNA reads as TGTGCCAGCAGACACGTAGCCGGGGAGCTGTTTTTT.

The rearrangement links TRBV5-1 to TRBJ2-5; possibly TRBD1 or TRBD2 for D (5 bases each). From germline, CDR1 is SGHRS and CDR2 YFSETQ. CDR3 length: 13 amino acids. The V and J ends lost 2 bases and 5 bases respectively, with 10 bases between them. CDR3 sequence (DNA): TGCGCCAGCAGCTTATGGGGGACGGAGACCCAGTACTTC. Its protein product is CASSLWGTETQYF. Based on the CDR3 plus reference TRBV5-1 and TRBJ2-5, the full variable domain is KAGVTQTPRYLIKTRGQQVTLSCSPISGHRSVSWYQQTPGQGLQFLFEYFSETQRNKGNFPGRFSGRQFSNSRSEMNVSTLELGDSALYLCASSLWGTETQYFGPGTRLLVL.

CDR3 DNA sequence: TGTGCCAGCAGCCGCCGGGACACCTCTGAAGCTTTCTTT. Its protein is CASSRRDTSEAFF. The chain links TRBV3-1 (or the pseudogene TRBV3-2) to TRBJ1-1, with D perhaps matching TRBD1 (6 bases). This CDR3 is built from 13 residues. The V end lost 4 bases, the J end lost 6 bases, and 12 bases lay between the germline ends. Germline CDR1 is LGHDT and CDR2 is YNNKEL (reference sequence).

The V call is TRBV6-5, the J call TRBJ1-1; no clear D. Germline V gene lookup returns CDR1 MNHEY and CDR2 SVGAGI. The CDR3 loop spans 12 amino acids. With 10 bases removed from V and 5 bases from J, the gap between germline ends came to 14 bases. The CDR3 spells CATLRGETEAFF. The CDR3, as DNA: TGTGCCACCTTAAGAGGAGAGACTGAAGCTTTCTTT.

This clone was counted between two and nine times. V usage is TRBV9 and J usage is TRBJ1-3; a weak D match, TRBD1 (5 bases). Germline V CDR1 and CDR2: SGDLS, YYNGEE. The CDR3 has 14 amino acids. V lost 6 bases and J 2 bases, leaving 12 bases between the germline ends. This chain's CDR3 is CASTPGYTGNTIYF. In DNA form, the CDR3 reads TGTGCCAGCACCCCAGGGTATACTGGAAACACCATATATTTT. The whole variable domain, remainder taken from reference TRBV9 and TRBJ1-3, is DSGVTQTPKHLITATGQRVTLRCSPRSGDLSVYWYQQSLDQGLQFLIQYYNGEERAKGNILERFSAQQFPDLHSELNLSSLELGDSALYFCASTPGYTGNTIYFGEGSWLTVV.

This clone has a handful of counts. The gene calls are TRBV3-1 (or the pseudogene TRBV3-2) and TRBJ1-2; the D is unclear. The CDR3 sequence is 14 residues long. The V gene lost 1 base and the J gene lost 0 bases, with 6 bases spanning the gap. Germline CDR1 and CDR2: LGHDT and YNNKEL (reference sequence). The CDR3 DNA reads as TGTGCCAGCAGCCAAGTCGGGGCTAACTATGGCTACACCTTC. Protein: CASSQVGANYGYTF.

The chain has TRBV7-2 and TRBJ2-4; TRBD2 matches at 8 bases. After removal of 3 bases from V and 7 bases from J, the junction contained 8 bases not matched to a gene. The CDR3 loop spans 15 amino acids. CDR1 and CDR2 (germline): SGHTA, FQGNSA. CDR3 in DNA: TGTGCCAGCAGCTTTACAGCGGGGGACGGGAACATTCAGTACTTC. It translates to CASSFTAGDGNIQYF.